The sequence of this T cell receptor beta chain was determined in a study of T cells after yellow fever vaccination. Study as a whole: Fractions of low cell number were prepared using SMART-Seq v4 Ultra Low Input.

TCRdb re-called the 5' RACE reads with MiXCR, one entry per CDR3 protein. Of 150,000 to 200,000 distinct CDR3 sequences in the sample, around 7.3% were seen once. The clonotype was recovered from a man aged 18-30 years who received the YFV17D yellow fever vaccine. The sequencing used CD4+ T cells sorted from PBMCs, collected about 5 days after the first yellow fever vaccination.

CDR3 region: CASSVLGDLTYEQYF. CDR3 bases: TGTGCCAGCAGCGTACTTGGCGACCTAACCTACGAGCAGTACTTC. The chain combines TRBV9 with TRBJ2-7; no clear D. Trimming shortened V by 1 base and J by 2 bases, and 13 bases separated the two germline ends. CDR1 and CDR2 (germline): SGDLS, YYNGEE. The CDR3 has 15 residues.